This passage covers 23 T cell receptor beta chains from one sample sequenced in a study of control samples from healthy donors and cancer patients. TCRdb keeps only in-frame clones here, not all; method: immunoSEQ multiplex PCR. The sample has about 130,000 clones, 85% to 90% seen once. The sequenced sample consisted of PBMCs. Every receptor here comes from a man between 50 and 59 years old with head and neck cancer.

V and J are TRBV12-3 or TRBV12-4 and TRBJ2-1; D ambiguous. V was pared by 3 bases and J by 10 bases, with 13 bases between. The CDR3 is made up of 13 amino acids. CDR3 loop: CASSLVGVGEQFF. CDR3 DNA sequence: TGTGCCAGCAGTTTGGTTGGTGTGGGGGAGCAGTTCTTC.

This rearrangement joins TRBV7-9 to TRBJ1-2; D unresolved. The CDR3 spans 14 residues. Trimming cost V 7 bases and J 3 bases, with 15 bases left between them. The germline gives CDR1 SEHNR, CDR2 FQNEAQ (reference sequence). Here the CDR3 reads CASTQRKGDYGYTF. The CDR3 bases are TGTGCCAGCACCCAGAGGAAGGGCGACTATGGCTACACCTTC.

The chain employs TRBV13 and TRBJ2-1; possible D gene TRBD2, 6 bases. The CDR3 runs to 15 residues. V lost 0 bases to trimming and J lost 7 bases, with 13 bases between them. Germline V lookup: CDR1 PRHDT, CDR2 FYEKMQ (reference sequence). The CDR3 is CASSLGRLAGNEQFF. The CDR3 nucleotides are TGTGCCAGCAGCTTAGGCCGGCTGGCGGGAAATGAGCAGTTCTTC.

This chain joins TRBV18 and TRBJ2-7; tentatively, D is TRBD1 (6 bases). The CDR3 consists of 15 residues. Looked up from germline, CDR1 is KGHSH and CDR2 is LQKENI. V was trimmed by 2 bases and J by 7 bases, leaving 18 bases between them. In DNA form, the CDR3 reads TGTGCCAGCTCACCAAGTTCACAGGGATCGAGGGAGCAGTACTTC. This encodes CASSPSSQGSREQYF.

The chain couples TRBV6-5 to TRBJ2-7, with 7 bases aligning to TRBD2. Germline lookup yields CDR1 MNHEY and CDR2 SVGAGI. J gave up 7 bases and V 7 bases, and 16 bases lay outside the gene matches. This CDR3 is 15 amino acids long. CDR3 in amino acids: CASIQNDQGLPEQYF. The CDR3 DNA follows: TGTGCCAGCATTCAGAATGACCAGGGACTACCGGAGCAGTACTTC.

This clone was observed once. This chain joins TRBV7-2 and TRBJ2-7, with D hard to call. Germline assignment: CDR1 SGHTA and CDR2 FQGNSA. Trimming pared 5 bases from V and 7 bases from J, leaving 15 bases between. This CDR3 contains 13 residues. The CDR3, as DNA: TGTGCCAGCAGCCTAGATAGGGCGCCAGAGCAGTACTTC. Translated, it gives CASSLDRAPEQYF.

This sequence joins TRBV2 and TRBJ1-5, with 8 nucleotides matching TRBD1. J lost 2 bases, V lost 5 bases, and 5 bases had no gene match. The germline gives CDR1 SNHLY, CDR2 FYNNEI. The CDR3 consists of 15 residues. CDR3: CASSTGGRRNQPQHF. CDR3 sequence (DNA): TGTGCCAGCAGTACAGGGGGAAGGCGCAATCAGCCCCAGCATTTT.

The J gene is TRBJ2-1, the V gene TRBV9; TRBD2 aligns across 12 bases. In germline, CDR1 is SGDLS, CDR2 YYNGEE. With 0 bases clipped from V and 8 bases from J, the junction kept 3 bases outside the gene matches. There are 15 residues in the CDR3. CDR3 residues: CASSVGTSGMDEQFF. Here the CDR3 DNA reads TGTGCCAGCAGCGTAGGGACTAGCGGGATGGATGAGCAGTTCTTC.

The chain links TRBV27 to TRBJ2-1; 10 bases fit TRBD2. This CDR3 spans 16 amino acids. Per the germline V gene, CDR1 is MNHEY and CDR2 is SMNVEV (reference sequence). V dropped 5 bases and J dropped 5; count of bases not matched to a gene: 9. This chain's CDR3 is CASSPLTSGRNNEQFF. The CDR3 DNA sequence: TGTGCCAGCAGTCCCCTGACTAGCGGGCGAAACAATGAGCAGTTCTTC.

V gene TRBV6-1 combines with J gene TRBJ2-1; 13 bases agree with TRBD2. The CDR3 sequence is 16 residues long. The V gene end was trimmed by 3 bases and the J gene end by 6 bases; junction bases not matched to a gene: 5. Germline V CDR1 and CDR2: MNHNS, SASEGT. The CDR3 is CASSEEGLAGVNEQFF. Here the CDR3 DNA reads TGTGCCAGCAGTGAGGAAGGACTAGCGGGAGTCAATGAGCAGTTCTTC.

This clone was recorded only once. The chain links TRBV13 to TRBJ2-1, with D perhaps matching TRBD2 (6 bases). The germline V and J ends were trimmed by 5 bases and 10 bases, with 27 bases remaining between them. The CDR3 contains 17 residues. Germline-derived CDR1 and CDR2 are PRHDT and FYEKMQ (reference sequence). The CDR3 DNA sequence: TGTGCCAGCAGCCCCTCTCACCTTCTAGCGCCCTCGGGGGAGCAGTTCTTC. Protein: CASSPSHLLAPSGEQFF.

CDR3 amino acids: CASSLDGELFF. DNA for the CDR3: TGTGCCAGCAGCTTAGACGGGGAGCTGTTTTTT. The chain carries TRBV7-9 and TRBJ2-2, with no clear D. The germline V gene encodes CDR1 SEHNR and CDR2 FQNEAQ (reference sequence). The V and J ends lost 1 base and 7 bases respectively, with 1 base between them. This CDR3 is built from 11 residues. Filled out from reference TRBV7-9 and TRBJ2-2, the complete variable domain reads DTGVSQNPRHKITKRGQNVTFRCDPISEHNRLYWYRQTLGQGPEFLTYFQNEAQLEKSRLLSDRFSAERPKGSFSTLEIQRTEQGDSAMYLCASSLDGELFFGEGSRLTVL.

Here the CDR3 reads CASSPLGSSSYNSPLHF. The CDR3 bases are TGTGCCAGCTCACCACTGGGGTCCAGCTCCTATAATTCACCCCTCCACTTT. This chain links TRBV18 with TRBJ1-6; no clear D. V shed 1 base and J shed 0 bases, with 10 bases lying between them. The length of the CDR3 is 17 residues. Germline CDR1 is KGHSH and CDR2 is LQKENI.

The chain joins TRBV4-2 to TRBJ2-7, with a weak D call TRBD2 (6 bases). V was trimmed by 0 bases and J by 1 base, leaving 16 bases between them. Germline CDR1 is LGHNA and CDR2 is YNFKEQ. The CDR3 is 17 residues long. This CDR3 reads CASSQDWGEVESYEQYF. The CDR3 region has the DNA TGTGCCAGCAGCCAAGATTGGGGGGAGGTCGAATCCTACGAGCAGTACTTC.

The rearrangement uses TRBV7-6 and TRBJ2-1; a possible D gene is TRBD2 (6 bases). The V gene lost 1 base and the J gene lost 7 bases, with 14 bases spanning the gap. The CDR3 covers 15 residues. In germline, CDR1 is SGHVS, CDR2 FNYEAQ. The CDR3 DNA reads TGTGCCAGCAGCTTAGGGTCCGTGAGCGGGAATGAGCAGTTCTTC. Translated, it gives CASSLGSVSGNEQFF. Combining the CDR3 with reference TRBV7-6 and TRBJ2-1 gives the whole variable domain GAGVSQSPRYKVTKRGQDVALRCDPISGHVSLYWYRQALGQGPEFLTYFNYEAQQDKSGLPNDRFSAERPEGSISTLTIQRTEQRDSAMYRCASSLGSVSGNEQFFGPGTRLTVL.

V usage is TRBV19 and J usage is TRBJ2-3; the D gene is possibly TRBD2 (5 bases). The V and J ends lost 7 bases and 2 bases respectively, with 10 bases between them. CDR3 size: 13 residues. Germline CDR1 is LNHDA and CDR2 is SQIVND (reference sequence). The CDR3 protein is CASKRVDTDTQYF. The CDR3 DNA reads TGTGCCAGTAAGAGGGTTGACACAGATACGCAGTATTTT.

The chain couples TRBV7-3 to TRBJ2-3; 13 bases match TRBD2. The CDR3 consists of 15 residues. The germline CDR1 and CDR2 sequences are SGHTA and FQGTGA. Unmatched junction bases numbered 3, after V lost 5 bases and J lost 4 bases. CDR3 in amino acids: CASSLGTSGADTQYF. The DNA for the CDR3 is TGTGCCAGCAGCCTCGGGACTAGCGGGGCAGATACGCAGTATTTT.

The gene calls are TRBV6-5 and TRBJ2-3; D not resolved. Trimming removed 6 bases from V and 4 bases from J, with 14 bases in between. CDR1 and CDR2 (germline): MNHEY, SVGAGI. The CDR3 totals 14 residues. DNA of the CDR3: TGTGCCAGCAGATCCACCGTATCCTCAGATACGCAGTATTTT. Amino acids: CASRSTVSSDTQYF.

In DNA, the CDR3 is TGTGCCAGCAGTTACAGGGGGTCTGGAAACACCATATATTTT. It is translated as CASSYRGSGNTIYF. The chain has TRBV6-5 and TRBJ1-3; a weak D match, TRBD1 (6 bases). The CDR3 totals 14 residues. The germline V gene encodes CDR1 MNHEY and CDR2 SVGAGI. Trimming took off 2 bases at V and 1 base at J, with 6 bases between the two ends.

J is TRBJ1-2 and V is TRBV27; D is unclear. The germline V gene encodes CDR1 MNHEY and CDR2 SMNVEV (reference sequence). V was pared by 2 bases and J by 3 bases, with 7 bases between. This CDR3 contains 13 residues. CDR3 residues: CASSLGQDYGYTF. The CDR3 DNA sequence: TGTGCCAGCAGTTTAGGGCAGGACTATGGCTACACCTTC.

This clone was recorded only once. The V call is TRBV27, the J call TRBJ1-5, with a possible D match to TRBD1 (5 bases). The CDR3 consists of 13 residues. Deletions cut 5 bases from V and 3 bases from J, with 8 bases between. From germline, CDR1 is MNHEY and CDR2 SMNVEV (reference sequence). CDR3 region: CASSAGTNQPQHF. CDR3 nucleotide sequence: TGTGCCAGCAGTGCCGGGACCAATCAGCCCCAGCATTTT.

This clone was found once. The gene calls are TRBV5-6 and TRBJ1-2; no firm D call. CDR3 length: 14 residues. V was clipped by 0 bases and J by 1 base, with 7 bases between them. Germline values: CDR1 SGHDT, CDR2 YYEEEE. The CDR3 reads CASSLGHLNYGYTF. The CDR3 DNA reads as TGTGCCAGCAGCTTGGGACACCTTAACTATGGCTACACCTTC.

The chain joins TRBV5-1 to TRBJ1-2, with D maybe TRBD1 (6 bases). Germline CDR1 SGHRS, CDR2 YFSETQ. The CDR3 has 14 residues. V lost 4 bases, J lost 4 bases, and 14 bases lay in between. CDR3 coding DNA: TGCGCCAGCAGCACGGGGGGCCGATTCTATGGCTACACCTTC. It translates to CASSTGGRFYGYTF.